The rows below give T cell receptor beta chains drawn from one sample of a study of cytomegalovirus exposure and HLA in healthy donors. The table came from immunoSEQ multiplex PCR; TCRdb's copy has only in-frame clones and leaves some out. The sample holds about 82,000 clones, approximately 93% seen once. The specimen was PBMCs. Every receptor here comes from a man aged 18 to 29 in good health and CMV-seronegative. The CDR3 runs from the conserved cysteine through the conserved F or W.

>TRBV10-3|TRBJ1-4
CAISPDRAKLFF
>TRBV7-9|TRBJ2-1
CASTDGGTSYNEQFF
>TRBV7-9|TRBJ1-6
CASSLRDKGSPLHF
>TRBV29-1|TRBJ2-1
CSVELQDTYNEQFF
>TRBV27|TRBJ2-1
CASRTDRALYNEQFF
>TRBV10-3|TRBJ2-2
CAISDSGLTTGELFF
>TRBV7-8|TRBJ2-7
CASSSRRLAGYEQYF
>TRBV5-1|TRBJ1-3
CASSLGQGGNTIYF
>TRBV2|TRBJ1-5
CASRGTGYSNQPQHF
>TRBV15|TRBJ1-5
CATSRDPGQGNQPQHF
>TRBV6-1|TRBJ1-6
CASSAGPYNSPLHF
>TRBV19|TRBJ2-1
CASSLTSGSSYNEQFF
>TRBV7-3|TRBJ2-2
CASSLGPGELFF
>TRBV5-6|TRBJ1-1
CASSPRFGWPEAFF
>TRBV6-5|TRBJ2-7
CASSPTGPIYEQYF
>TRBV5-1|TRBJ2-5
CASSARLAGNKETQYF
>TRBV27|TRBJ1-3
CASSLTSRPGNTIYF
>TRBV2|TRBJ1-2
CASSGQGPNYGYTF
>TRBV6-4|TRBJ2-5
CASSALAGASETQYF
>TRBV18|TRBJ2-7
CASSPGGAVEQYF
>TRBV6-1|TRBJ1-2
CASRSGTGGGRGYTF
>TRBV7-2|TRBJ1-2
CASSPQGYYGYTF
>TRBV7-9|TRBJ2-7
CASSNSGTALYEQYF
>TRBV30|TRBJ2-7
CAWTQGYGYEQYF
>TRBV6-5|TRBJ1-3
CASSYSSRSTGNTIYF
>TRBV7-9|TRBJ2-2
CASSETLDTGELFF
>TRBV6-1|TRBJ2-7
CASCRTGSSYEQYF
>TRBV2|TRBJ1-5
CASSDEVAGAGWQPQHF
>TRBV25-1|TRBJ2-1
CASSEVFDRGPLGEQFF
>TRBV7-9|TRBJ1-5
CASSLGTGTGNQPQHF
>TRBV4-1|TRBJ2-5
CASSQESRAPRETQYF
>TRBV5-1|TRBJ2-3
CASSWPQTLAESTDTQYF
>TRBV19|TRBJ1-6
CASSSAGGHSPLHF
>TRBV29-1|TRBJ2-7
CSVEDLRRDGPRYEQYF
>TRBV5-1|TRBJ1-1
CASSLVGGLNTEAFF
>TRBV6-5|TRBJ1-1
CASSYQGQMNTEAFF
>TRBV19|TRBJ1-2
CASGDIQGSNYGYTF
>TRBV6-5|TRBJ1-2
CASPRSLF